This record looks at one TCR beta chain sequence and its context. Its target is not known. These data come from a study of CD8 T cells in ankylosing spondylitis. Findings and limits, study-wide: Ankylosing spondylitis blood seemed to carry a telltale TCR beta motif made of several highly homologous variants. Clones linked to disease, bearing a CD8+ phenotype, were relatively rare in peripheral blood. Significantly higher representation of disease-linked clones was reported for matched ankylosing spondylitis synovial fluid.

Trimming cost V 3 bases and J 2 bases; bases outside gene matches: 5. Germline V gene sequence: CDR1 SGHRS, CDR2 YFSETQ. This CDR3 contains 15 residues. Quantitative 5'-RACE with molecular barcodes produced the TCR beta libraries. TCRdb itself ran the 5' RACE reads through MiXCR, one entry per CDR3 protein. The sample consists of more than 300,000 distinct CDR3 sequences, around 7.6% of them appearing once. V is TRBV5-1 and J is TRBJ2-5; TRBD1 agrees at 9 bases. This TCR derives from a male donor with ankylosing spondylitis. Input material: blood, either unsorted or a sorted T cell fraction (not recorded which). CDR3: CASSYGQGRQETQYF. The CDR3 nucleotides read TGCGCCAGCAGCTACGGACAGGGGAGGCAAGAGACCCAGTACTTC.